This entry describes one T cell receptor beta chain. Antigen: not known. PCR was performed using 60 Vbeta and 13 Jbeta primers. Sequencing used immunoSEQ multiplex PCR; TCRdb keeps in-frame clones, though not all of them. The sample lists 110,000 to 150,000 clones, about 74% occurring once. These data come from a study of cytomegalovirus exposure and HLA in healthy donors. At the level of the study: Researchers found that just over 80% of 398 genotyped donors fell within the Caucasian-associated ancestry cluster. Study outcomes and limitations: Immune exposure information comprised only CMV serostatus. When a later analysis was performed, an Asian-associated ancestry cluster reportedly had fewer N-insertions than the roughly 630-donor mean.

CDR3 length: 16 residues. Trimming removed 6 bases from V and 3 bases from J, with 18 bases in between. Looked up from germline, CDR1 is MNHEY and CDR2 is SMNVEV (reference sequence). Although they were nominally healthy when sampled, donors likely had unrecorded immune exposures. This rearrangement joins TRBV27 to TRBJ1-5; D possibly corresponds to TRBD1 (6 bases). Sequencing was carried out using PBMCs. The receptor was isolated from a woman in her thirties or forties in good health and CMV-seronegative. The CDR3 here is CASRAGARGLNQPQHF. Here the CDR3 DNA reads TGTGCCAGCAGGGCGGGGGCTCGGGGCCTCAATCAGCCCCAGCATTTT.